A selection of T cell receptor beta chains follows, all from one sample in a study of blood T cell repertoires in COVID-19. Sequencing was performed with immunoSEQ multiplex PCR; in TCRdb, only in-frame clones are kept and a portion is missing. The sample consists of under 150,000 clones, more than 70% of them appearing once. The sequencing input was peripheral blood. The receptors stem from a human donor in a cohort sampled during active COVID-19. CDR3s include the opening cysteine and the closing phenylalanine or tryptophan. Each record gives: D gene, J gene, clone size, V gene, CDR3 DNA, CDR3 protein. The D gene is left open where the match is weak. Size is omitted from some rows. Given values are once, few, many or a class for expanded clones.

. TRBJ1-1 . TRBV5-6 TGTGCCAGCAGCTTCGTCGGAGGAGGAGGGGAACACACTGAAGCTTTCTTT CASSFVGGGGEHTEAFF
TRBD2 TRBJ2-3 . TRBV30 TGTGCCTGGGAGCGGGGGGTGGGTGCAGATACGCAGTATTTT CAWERGVGADTQYF
TRBD1 TRBJ2-2 . TRBV2 TGTGCCAGCCACAGGGGGTACGGGGAGCTGTTTTTT CASHRGYGELFF
TRBD1 TRBJ1-5 . TRBV7-9 TGTGCCAGCAGCTTAGACAGGGGTGACCAGCCCCAGCATTTT CASSLDRGDQPQHF
TRBD1 TRBJ2-1 . TRBV10-2 TGCGCCAGCAGTGAGTCGGGGACAGCCCCTTACAATGAGCAGTTCTTC CASSESGTAPYNEQFF
. TRBJ2-7 . TRBV18 TGTGCCAGCTCACCACGGACAGCCTACGAGCAGTACTTC CASSPRTAYEQYF
TRBD1 TRBJ1-2 few TRBV12-3/TRBV12-4 TGTGCCAGCAGTCGACAGGGGAGCTATGGCTACACCTTC CASSRQGSYGYTF
TRBD1 TRBJ2-7 . TRBV29-1 TGCAGCGCTACAGGACAGGGGGCCTACGAGCAGTACTTC CSATGQGAYEQYF
TRBD1 TRBJ2-5 . TRBV5-1 TGCGCCAGCAGCTTTACCGGACAGGCCCTGGGAGAGACCCAGTACTTC CASSFTGQALGETQYF
TRBD2 TRBJ2-3 . TRBV10-3 TGTGCCATAGGGGCGGGGGGCCGCACAGATACGCAGTATTTT CAIGAGGRTDTQYF
. TRBJ1-2 . TRBV10-3 TGTGCCATCAGGGGTACACAGGGTCGCGGCTACACCTTC CAIRGTQGRGYTF
TRBD2 TRBJ2-4 . TRBV9 TGTGCCAGCAGCCCATCTATCGGGGGGGCCTCCAAAAACATTCAGTACTTC CASSPSIGGASKNIQYF
TRBD2 TRBJ2-5 . TRBV12-5 TGTGCTAGTGGTTTCGGGGGGGAAGAGACCCAGTACTTC CASGFGGEETQYF
TRBD1 TRBJ1-6 once TRBV6-6 TGTGCCAGCACCCTGGGACAGGAAAGTAATTCACCCCTCCACTTT CASTLGQESNSPLHF
. TRBJ2-3 . TRBV9 TGTGCCAGCAGCGCCCATCTCGGGGTTAGCACAGATACGCAGTATTTT CASSAHLGVSTDTQYF
. TRBJ2-1 few TRBV14 TGTGCCAGCAGCCAAGGGGCCGGGAGATACAACAATGAGCAGTTCTTC CASSQGAGRYNNEQFF
TRBD2 TRBJ2-4 once TRBV5-4 TGTGCCAGCAGCCTCCGGGACTACAAAAACATTCAGTACTTC CASSLRDYKNIQYF
. TRBJ1-3 once TRBV21-1 TGTGCCAGCAGCAAAGAGAATGGAGGCGCAAGCTCTGGAAACACCATATATTTT CASSKENGGASSGNTIYF